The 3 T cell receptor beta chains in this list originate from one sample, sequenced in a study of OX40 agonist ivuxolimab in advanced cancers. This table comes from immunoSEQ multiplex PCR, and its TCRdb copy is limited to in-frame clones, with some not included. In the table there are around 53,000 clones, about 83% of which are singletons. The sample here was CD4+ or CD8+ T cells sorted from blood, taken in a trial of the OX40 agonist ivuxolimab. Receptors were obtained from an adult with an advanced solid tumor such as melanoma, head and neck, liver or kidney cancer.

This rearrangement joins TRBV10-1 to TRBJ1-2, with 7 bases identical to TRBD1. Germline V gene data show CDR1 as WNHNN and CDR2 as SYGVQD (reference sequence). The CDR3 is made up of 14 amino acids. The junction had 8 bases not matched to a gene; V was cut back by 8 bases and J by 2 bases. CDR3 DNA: TGCGCCAGCCCCGGGGCAGGGGGGAACTATGGCTACACCTTC. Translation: CASPGAGGNYGYTF.

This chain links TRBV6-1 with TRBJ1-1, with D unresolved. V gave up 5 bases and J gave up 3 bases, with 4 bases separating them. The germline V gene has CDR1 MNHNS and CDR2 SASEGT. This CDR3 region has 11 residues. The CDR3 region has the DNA TGTGCCAGCAGTCCTTACACTGAAGCTTTCTTT. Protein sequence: CASSPYTEAFF.

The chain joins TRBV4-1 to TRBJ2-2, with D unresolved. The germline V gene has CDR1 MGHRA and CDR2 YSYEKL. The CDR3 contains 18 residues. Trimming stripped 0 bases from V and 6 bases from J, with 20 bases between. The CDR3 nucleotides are TGCGCCAGCAGCCAAGATCTTCGTTGGGCGGAAGGGTCCGGGGAGCTGTTTTTT. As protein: CASSQDLRWAEGSGELFF.